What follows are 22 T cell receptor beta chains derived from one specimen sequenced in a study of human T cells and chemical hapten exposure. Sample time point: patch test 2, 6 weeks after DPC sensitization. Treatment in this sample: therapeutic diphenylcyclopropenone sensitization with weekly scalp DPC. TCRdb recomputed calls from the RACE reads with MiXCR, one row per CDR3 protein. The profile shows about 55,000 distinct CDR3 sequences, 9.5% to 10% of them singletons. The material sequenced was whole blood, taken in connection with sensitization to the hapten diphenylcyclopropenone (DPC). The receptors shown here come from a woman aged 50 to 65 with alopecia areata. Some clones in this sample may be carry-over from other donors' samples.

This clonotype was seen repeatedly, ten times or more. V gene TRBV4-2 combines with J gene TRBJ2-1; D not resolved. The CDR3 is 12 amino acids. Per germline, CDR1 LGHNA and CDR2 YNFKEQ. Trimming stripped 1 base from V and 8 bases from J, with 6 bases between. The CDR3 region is CASSQAPYEQFF. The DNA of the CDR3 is TGTGCCAGCAGCCAAGCACCCTATGAGCAGTTCTTC.

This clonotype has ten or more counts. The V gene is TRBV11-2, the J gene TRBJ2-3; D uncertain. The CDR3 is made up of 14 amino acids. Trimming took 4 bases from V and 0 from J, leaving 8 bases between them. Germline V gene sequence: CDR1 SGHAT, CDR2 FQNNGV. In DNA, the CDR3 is TGTGCCAGCAGCTCAACACTCAGCACAGATACGCAGTATTTT. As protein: CASSSTLSTDTQYF.

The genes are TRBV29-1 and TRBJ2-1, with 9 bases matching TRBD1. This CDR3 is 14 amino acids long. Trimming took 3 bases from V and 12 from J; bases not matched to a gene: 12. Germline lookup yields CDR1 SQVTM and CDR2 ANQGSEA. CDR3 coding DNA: TGCAGCGTTGACAGGGGACAGGGACCTACCGGGCAGTTCTTC. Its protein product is CSVDRGQGPTGQFF.

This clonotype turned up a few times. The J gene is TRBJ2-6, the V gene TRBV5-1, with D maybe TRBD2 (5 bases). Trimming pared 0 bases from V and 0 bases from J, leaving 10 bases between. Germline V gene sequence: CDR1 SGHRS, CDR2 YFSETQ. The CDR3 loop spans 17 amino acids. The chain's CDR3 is CASSLVGDFSGANVLTF. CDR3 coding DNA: TGCGCCAGCAGCTTGGTCGGGGATTTCTCTGGGGCCAACGTCCTGACTTTC. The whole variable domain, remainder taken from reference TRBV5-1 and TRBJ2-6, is KAGVTQTPRYLIKTRGQQVTLSCSPISGHRSVSWYQQTPGQGLQFLFEYFSETQRNKGNFPGRFSGRQFSNSRSEMNVSTLELGDSALYLCASSLVGDFSGANVLTFGAGSRLTVL.

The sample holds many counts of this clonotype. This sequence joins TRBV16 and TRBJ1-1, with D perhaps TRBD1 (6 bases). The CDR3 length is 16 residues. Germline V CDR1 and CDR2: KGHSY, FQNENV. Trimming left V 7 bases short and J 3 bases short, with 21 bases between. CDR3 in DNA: TGTGCCAGCAAGGCCCAGTGGGGGGGGCTGGACACTGAAGCTTTCTTT. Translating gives CASKAQWGGLDTEAFF.

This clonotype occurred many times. DNA for the CDR3: TGTGCTAGTGGTCATTACCCCGGGACGAGGAACACTGAAGCTTTCTTT. This codes for CASGHYPGTRNTEAFF. V usage is TRBV12-5 and J usage is TRBJ1-1, with a possible D match to TRBD1 (5 bases). Deletions cut 5 bases from V and 1 base from J, with 17 bases between. Germline assignment: CDR1 LGHNT and CDR2 FRNRAP. This CDR3 is built from 16 residues.

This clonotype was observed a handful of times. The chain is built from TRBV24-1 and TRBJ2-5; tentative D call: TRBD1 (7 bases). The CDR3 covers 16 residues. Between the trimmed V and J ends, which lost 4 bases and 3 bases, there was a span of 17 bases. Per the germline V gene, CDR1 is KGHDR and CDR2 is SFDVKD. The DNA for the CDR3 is TGTGCCACCAGTGACCTCGGGACAGCTAGCGAAGAGACCCAGTACTTC. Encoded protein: CATSDLGTASEETQYF.

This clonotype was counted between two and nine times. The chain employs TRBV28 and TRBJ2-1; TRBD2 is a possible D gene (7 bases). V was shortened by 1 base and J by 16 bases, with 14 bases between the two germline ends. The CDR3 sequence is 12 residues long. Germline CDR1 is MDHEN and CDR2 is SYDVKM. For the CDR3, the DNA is TGTGCCAGCAGTTTATTACGGGGGGCTAAATTCTTC. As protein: CASSLLRGAKFF. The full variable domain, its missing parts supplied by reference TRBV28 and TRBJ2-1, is DVKVTQSSRYLVKRTGEKVFLECVQDMDHENMFWYRQDPGLGLRLIYFSYDVKMKEKGDIPEGYSVSREKKERFSLILESASTNQTSMYLCASSLLRGAKFFGPGTRLTVL.

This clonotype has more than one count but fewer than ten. The DNA of the CDR3 is TGTGCCAGCAGCTCCCTGGTGCGCGAAGCTTTCTTT. Protein product: CASSSLVREAFF. J is TRBJ1-1 and V is TRBV11-3; D gene uncertain. The CDR3 totals 12 residues. V lost 4 bases, J lost 8 bases, and 11 bases lay in between. Germline CDR1 and CDR2: SGHNT and YENEEA. Supplemented by reference TRBV11-3 and TRBJ1-1, the full variable domain reads EAGVVQSPRYKIIEKKQPVAFWCNPISGHNTLYWYLQNLGQGPELLIRYENEEAVDDSQLPKDRFSAERLKGVDSTLKIQPAELGDSAVYLCASSSLVREAFFGQGTRLTVV.

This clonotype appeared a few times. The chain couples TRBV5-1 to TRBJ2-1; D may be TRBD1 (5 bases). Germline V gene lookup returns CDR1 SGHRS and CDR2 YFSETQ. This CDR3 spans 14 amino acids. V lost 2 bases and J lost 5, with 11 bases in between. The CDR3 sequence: CASSLAGYHNEQFF. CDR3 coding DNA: TGCGCCAGCAGCTTAGCAGGGTACCACAATGAGCAGTTCTTC.

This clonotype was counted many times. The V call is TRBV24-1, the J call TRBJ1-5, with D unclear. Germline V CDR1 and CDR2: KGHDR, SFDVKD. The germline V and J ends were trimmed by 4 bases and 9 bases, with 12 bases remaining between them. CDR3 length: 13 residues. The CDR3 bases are TGTGCCACCAGTGACGCGGGATTGGCGCCCCAGCATTTT. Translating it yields CATSDAGLAPQHF.

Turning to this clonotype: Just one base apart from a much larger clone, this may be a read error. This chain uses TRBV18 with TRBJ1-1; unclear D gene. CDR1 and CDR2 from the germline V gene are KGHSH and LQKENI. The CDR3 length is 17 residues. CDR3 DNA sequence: TGTGCCAGCACACCACTTACCCAACTATCCATGAACACTGAAGCTTTCTTT. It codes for CASTPLTQLSMNTEAFF.

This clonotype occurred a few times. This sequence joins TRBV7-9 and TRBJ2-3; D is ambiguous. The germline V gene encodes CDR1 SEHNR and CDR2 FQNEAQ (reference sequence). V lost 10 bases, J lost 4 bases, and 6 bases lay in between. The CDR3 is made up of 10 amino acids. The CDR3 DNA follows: TGTGCCAACAATGCAGATACGCAGTATTTT. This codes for CANNADTQYF.

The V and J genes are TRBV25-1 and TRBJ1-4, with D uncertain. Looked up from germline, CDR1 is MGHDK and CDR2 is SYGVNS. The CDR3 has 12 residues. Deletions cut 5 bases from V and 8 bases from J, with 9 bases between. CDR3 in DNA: TGTGCCAGCAGTCGACCGAACGAAAAACTGTTTTTT. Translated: CASSRPNEKLFF.

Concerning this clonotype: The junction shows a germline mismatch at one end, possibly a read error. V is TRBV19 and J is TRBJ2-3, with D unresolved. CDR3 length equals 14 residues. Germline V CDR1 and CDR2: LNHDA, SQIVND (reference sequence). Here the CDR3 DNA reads TGTGCCAGTAGCATAGTCTTACACACAGATACGCAGTATTTT. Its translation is CASSIVLHTDTQYF.

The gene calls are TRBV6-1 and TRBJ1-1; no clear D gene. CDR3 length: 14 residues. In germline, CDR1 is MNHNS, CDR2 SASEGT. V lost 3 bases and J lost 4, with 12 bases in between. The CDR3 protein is CASSDGPGSTEAFF. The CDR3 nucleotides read TGTGCCAGCAGTGATGGCCCTGGAAGCACTGAAGCTTTCTTT.

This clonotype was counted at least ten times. The CDR3 spells CASSLAQSAASAVDEQFF. For the CDR3, the DNA is TGTGCCAGCAGCTTAGCTCAATCGGCAGCTTCGGCGGTTGATGAGCAGTTCTTC. V is TRBV7-6 and J is TRBJ2-1; no reliable D call. There are 18 residues in the CDR3. Germline CDR1 SGHVS, CDR2 FNYEAQ. Trimming removed 0 bases at V and 8 bases at J, with 23 bases between.

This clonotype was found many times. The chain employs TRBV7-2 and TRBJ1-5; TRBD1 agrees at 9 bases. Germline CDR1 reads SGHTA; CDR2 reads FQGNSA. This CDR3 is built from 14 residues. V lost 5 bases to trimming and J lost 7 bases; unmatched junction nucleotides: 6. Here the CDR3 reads CASSPGQGRQPQHF. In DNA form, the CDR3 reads TGTGCCAGCAGCCCAGGACAGGGGAGGCAGCCCCAGCATTTT.

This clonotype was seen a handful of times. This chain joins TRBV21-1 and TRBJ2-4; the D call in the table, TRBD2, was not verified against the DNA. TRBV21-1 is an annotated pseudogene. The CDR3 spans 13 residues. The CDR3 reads CASSKEHRALQYF. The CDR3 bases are TGTGCCAGCAGCAAAGAGCACAGGGCCCTTCAGTACTTC.

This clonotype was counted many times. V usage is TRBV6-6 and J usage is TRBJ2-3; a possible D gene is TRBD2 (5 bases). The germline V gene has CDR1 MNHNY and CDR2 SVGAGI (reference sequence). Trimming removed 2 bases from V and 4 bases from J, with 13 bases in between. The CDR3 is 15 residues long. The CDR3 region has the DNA TGTGCCAGCAGTTACGAGGGAGAGGGAGCAGATACGCAGTATTTT. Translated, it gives CASSYEGEGADTQYF.

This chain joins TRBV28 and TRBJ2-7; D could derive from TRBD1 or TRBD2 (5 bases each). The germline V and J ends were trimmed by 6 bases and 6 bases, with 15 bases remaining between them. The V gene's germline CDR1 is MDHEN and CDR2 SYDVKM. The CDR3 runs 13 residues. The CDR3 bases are TGTGCCAGCAGCTCTACCGCCGGGGCCGAGCAGTACTTC. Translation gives CASSSTAGAEQYF.

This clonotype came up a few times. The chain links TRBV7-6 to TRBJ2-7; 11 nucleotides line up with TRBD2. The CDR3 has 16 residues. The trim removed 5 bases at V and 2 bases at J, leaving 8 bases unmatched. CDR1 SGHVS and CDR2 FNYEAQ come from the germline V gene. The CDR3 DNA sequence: TGTGCCAGCAGCGACGGGACTAGCGGCCGCCCCTACGAGCAGTACTTC. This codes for CASSDGTSGRPYEQYF.